The rows below give T cell receptor beta chains drawn from one sample of a study of Ad26.COV2.S vaccination and SARS-CoV-2 variants. Assay: immunoSEQ multiplex PCR; the TCRdb copy retains only in-frame clones and omits some. This table has approximately 410,000 clones, around 92% appearing once. The sample consisted of peripheral blood, taken in a trial of Ad26.COV2.S vaccine versus placebo. Source of these receptors: a person between 18 and 60 years old who received the Ad26.COV2.S COVID-19 vaccine or a placebo. CDR3s include the opening cysteine and the closing phenylalanine or tryptophan. Fields, in order: V gene, clone size, CDR3 protein. Clone size, where shown, is once, few, many, or a class for clones that have expanded.

V: TRBV7-9
size: once
CDR3: CASSPGQGGRSPLHF

V: TRBV20-1
size: NA
CDR3: CSARTGTEQYF

V: TRBV24-1
size: NA
CDR3: CATSEDGKGDTGELFF

V: TRBV4-1
size: few
CDR3: CASSQGDGGWYGYTF

V: TRBV25-1
size: NA
CDR3: CASSDGNQPQHF

V: TRBV5-4
size: few
CDR3: CASSFGAYEQYF

V: TRBV2
size: NA
CDR3: CASMGGPYEQYF

V: TRBV15
size: NA
CDR3: CATSMGKKFNQPQHF

V: TRBV12-3/TRBV12-4
size: NA
CDR3: CASKDYGELFF

V: TRBV28
size: NA
CDR3: CASRRTGGGEQYF

V: TRBV11-2
size: NA
CDR3: CASSLGPGTEYEQYF

V: TRBV7-2
size: NA
CDR3: CASSPVTGGAWTEAFF

V: TRBV6-5
size: NA
CDR3: CASSYSTRRRAPLHF

V: TRBV27
size: NA
CDR3: CASSLQGSGTDTQYF

V: TRBV4-3
size: NA
CDR3: CASSQDLLQGVYEQYF

V: TRBV27
size: once
CDR3: CASSLLRRQETQYF

V: TRBV30
size: once
CDR3: CAWSVRRGLVSGYTF

V: TRBV25-1
size: NA
CDR3: CASSGAAGRGTGELFF

V: TRBV7-6
size: NA
CDR3: CASSLLSAGLAANEQFF

V: TRBV7-9
size: NA
CDR3: CASSLGLHEKLFF

V: TRBV19
size: NA
CDR3: CASSMAGGLPDTQYF

V: TRBV19
size: NA
CDR3: CASSWGGSTDTQYF

V: TRBV28
size: once
CDR3: CASSPGAANEKLFF